These 4 T cell receptor beta chains were sequenced from one sample in a study of OX40 agonist ivuxolimab in advanced cancers. Sequenced by immunoSEQ multiplex PCR; TCRdb stores in-frame clones only, minus some. The sample contains more than 80,000 clones, about 92% of which appear only once. Sequenced material: CD4+ or CD8+ T cells sorted from blood, taken in a trial of the OX40 agonist ivuxolimab. These receptors originate from an adult with an advanced solid tumor such as melanoma, head and neck, liver or kidney cancer.

J is TRBJ1-1 and V is TRBV10-2; D ambiguous. Germline V CDR1 and CDR2: WSHSY, SAAADI. CDR3 size: 15 residues. The ends were cut back, 3 bases at V and 4 bases at J, with 15 bases in the middle. The CDR3 DNA is TGCGCCAGCAGTGAACGGGGAACGGCCGTCACTGAAGCTTTCTTT. This sequence encodes CASSERGTAVTEAFF.

The chain has TRBV15 and TRBJ1-1; D perhaps matches TRBD1 (6 bases). V lost 0 bases, J lost 1 base, and 9 bases lay in between. In germline, CDR1 is LNHNV, CDR2 YYDKDF (reference sequence). The CDR3 spans 15 residues. This chain's CDR3 is CATSRDRRGNTEAFF. The CDR3 region has the DNA TGTGCCACCAGCAGAGATCGCAGGGGGAACACTGAAGCTTTCTTT.

J is TRBJ2-1 and V is TRBV5-1; possible D gene TRBD2, 5 bases. The CDR3 runs to 19 residues. V lost 2 bases and J lost 0, with 21 bases in between. In germline, CDR1 is SGHRS, CDR2 YFSETQ. The CDR3 region is CASSLLEMGTVSSYNEQFF. The DNA of the CDR3 is TGCGCCAGCAGCTTACTAGAGATGGGAACTGTAAGCTCCTACAATGAGCAGTTCTTC.

The chain recombines TRBV7-3 with TRBJ2-5, with D tentatively TRBD2 (5 bases). Trimming cost V 5 bases and J 2 bases, with 21 bases left between them. Germline V gene lookup returns CDR1 SGHTA and CDR2 FQGTGA. The length of the CDR3 is 17 residues. The CDR3, as DNA: TGTGCCAGCAGCCCGGGGTTAGTGTGGCGCGCTCAAGAGACCCAGTACTTC. Translated, it gives CASSPGLVWRAQETQYF. Drawing the rest from reference TRBV7-3 and TRBJ2-5, the complete variable domain is GAGVSQTPSNKVTEKGKYVELRCDPISGHTALYWYRQSLGQGPEFLIYFQGTGAADDSGLPNDRFFAVRPEGSVSTLKIQRTERGDSAVYLCASSPGLVWRAQETQYFGPGTRLLVL.